These T cell receptor beta chains were read from a single sample in a study of PD-1 blockade in classical Hodgkin lymphoma. Assay: immunoSEQ multiplex PCR; the TCRdb copy retains only in-frame clones and omits some. The table lists about 64,000 clones, more than 80% of them singletons, with over 9% in the top ten. Material: peripheral blood mononuclear cells (PBMCs), obtained before the fourth cycle of nivolumab. These receptors originate from a human donor with classical Hodgkin lymphoma. Both conserved end residues are part of each CDR3. The D gene is left open where the match is weak. Clone size is stated in some rows and not others, as once, few, many or a class when expanded.

TRBD1 | TRBJ2-4 | NA | TRBV7-2 | CASSLVRGQNNIQYF | TGTGCCAGCAGCTTAGTGAGGGGGCAGAATAACATTCAGTACTTC
NA | TRBJ1-2 | NA | TRBV2 | CASSSVALLGAYGYTF | TGTGCCAGCAGTTCGGTCGCCCTACTGGGAGCCTATGGCTACACCTTC
NA | TRBJ1-1 | NA | TRBV27 | CASSSLPGFTEAFF | TGTGCCAGCAGTTCCTTACCGGGCTTCACTGAAGCTTTCTTT
NA | TRBJ2-4 | NA | TRBV18 | CASSPLAKNIQYF | TGTGCCAGCTCACCCCTAGCCAAAAACATTCAGTACTTC
NA | TRBJ2-7 | NA | TRBV5-1 | CASSYSYEQYF | TGCGCCAGCAGCTACTCCTACGAGCAGTACTTC
NA | TRBJ1-2 | once | TRBV19 | CASSMALDETGFYGYTF | TGTGCCAGTAGTATGGCTTTAGATGAAACAGGCTTCTATGGCTACACCTTC
NA | TRBJ2-2 | once | TRBV7-6 | CASSSLPPGGLNTGELFF | TGTGCCAGCAGCTCCCTACCCCCGGGGGGCTTGAACACCGGGGAGCTGTTTTTT
NA | TRBJ2-5 | NA | TRBV13 | CASTLGGTHQETQYF | TGTGCCAGCACCCTAGGTGGGACACACCAAGAGACCCAGTACTTC
NA | TRBJ2-7 | NA | TRBV6-1 | CASSPAFYEQYF | TGTGCCAGCAGCCCCGCCTTTTACGAGCAGTACTTC
NA | TRBJ2-5 | NA | TRBV5-8 | CASSPEWETQYF | TGTGCCAGCAGCCCAGAATGGGAGACCCAGTACTTC
NA | TRBJ1-5 | NA | TRBV6-1 | CASSEFTLGPQHF | TGTGCCAGCAGTGAATTCACCCTGGGGCCCCAGCATTTT
TRBD2 | TRBJ2-7 | once | TRBV7-2 | CASSLEGSSGYYEQYF | TGTGCCAGCAGCTTAGAAGGTTCTAGCGGTTACTACGAGCAGTACTTC
NA | TRBJ1-6 | NA | TRBV5-5 | CASSSYNSPLHF | TGTGCCAGCAGCTCCTATAATTCACCCCTCCACTTT
NA | TRBJ2-3 | NA | TRBV30 | CAWSLDTQYF | TGTGCCTGGAGTCTGGATACGCAGTATTTT
NA | TRBJ1-2 | NA | TRBV7-9 | CASSSDTPNYGYTF | TGTGCCAGCAGCTCGGACACACCGAACTATGGCTACACCTTC
NA | TRBJ1-2 | NA | TRBV5-1 | CASSLSGYYGYTF | TGTGCCAGCAGCTTGTCAGGTTACTATGGCTACACCTTC
NA | TRBJ1-5 | NA | TRBV27 | CASSPTGLNAQPQHF | TGTGCCAGCAGTCCCACAGGACTGAATGCCCAGCCCCAGCATTTT
NA | TRBJ2-2 | once | TRBV27 | CASEPTGTGELFF | TGTGCCAGCGAGCCAACGGGGACCGGGGAGCTGTTTTTT
NA | TRBJ1-4 | NA | TRBV5-4 | CASSSFGEKLFF | TGTGCCAGCAGCTCTTTCGGTGAAAAACTGTTTTTT
NA | TRBJ2-7 | NA | TRBV27 | CASSGTAYEQYF | TGTGCCAGCAGCGGGACCGCCTACGAGCAGTACTTC
NA | TRBJ1-3 | NA | TRBV27 | CASSLGRGSGNTIYF | TGTGCCAGCAGTCTGGGACGAGGCTCTGGAAACACCATATATTTT
NA | TRBJ1-1 | few | TRBV30 | CAWTTLGGRVPEAFF | TGTGCCTGGACCACCCTGGGCGGTAGGGTACCAGAAGCTTTCTTT
NA | TRBJ2-7 | NA | TRBV9 | CASSVPGFPWEQYF | TGTGCCAGCAGCGTTCCCGGGTTCCCTTGGGAGCAGTACTTC
NA | TRBJ1-1 | NA | TRBV28 | CASSEEEAFF | TGTGCCAGCAGCGAGGAAGAAGCTTTCTTT
NA | TRBJ1-1 | NA | TRBV5-6 | CASSLSPFDTAFF | TGTGCCAGCAGCTTGAGTCCTTTCGACACAGCTTTCTTT
NA | TRBJ2-7 | NA | TRBV7-9 | CASSSGGSNRYEQYF | TGTGCCAGCAGCTCGGGGGGCTCAAATCGCTACGAGCAGTACTTC